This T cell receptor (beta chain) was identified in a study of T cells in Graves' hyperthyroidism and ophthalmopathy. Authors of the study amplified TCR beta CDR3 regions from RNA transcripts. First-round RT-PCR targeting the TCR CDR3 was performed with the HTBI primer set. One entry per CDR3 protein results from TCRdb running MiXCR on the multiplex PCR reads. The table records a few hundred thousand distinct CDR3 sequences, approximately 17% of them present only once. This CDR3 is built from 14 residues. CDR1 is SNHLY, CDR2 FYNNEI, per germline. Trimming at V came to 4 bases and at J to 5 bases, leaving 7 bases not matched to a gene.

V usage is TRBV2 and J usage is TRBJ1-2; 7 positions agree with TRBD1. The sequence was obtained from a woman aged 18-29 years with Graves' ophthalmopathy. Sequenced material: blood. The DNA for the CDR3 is TGTGCCAGCAGTGTTGAGGGGGCGAAATATGGCTACACCTTC. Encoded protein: CASSVEGAKYGYTF. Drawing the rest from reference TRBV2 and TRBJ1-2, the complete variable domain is EPEVTQTPSHQVTQMGQEVILRCVPISNHLYFYWYRQILGQKVEFLVSFYNNEISEKSEIFDDQFSVERPDGSNFTLKIRSTKLEDSAMYFCASSVEGAKYGYTFGSGTRLTVV.